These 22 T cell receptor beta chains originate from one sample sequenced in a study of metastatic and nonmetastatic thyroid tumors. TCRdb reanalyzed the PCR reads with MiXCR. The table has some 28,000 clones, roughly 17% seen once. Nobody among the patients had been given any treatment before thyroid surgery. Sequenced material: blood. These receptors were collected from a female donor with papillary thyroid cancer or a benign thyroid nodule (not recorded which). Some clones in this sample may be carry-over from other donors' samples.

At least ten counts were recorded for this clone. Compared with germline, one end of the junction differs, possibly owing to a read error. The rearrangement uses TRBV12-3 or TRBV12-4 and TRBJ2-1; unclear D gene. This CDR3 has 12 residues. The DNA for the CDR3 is TGTGCCAACAGTCGAATACAAAATGAGCAGTTCTTC. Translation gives CANSRIQNEQFF.

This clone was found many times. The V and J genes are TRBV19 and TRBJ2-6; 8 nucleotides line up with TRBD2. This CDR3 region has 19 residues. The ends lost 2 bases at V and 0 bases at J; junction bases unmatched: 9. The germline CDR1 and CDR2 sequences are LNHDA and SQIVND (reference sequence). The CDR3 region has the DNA TGTGCCAGTAGTATATCAGGACTAGCCCGATTCTCTGGGGCCAACGTCCTGACTTTC. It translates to CASSISGLARFSGANVLTF. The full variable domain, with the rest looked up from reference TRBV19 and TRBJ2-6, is DGGITQSPKYLFRKEGQNVTLSCEQNLNHDAMYWYRQDPGQGLRLIYYSQIVNDFQKGDIAEGYSVSREKKESFPLTVTSAQKNPTAFYLCASSISGLARFSGANVLTFGAGSRLTVL.

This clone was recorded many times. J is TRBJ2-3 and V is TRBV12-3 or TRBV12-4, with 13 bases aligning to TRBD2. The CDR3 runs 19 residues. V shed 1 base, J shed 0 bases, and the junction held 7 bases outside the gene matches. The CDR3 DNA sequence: TGTGCCAGCAGTTTAGGGACTAGCGGGAGCCACGGCAGCACAGATACGCAGTATTTT. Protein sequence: CASSLGTSGSHGSTDTQYF.

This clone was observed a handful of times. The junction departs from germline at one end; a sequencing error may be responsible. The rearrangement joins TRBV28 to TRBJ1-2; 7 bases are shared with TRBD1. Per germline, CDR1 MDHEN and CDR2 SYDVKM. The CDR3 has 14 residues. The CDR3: CAISLSQGVYGYTF. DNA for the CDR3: TGTGCCATCAGTTTATCCCAGGGGGTCTATGGCTACACCTTC.

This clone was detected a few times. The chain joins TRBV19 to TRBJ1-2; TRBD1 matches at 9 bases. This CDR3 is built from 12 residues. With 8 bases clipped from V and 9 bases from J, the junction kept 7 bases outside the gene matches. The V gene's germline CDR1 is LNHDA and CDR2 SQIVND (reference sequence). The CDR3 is CASGGTGMSYTF. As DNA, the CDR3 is TGTGCCAGTGGAGGGACAGGGATGAGCTACACCTTC.

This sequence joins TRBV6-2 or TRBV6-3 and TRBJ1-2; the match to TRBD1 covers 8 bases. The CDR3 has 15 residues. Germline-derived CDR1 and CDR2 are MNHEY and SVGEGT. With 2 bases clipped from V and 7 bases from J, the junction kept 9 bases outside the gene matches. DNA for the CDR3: TGTGCCAGCAGTTACGCGACAGGGGAATTGAGTGGCTACACCTTC. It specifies CASSYATGELSGYTF.

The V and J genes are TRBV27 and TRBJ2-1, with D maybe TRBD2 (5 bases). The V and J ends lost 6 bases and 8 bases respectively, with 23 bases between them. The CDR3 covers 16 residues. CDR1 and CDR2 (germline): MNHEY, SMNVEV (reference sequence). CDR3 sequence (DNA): TGTGCCAGCAGAGCCCGGAGGAGCTGGAGTACCGATGAGCAGTTCTTC. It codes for CASRARRSWSTDEQFF.

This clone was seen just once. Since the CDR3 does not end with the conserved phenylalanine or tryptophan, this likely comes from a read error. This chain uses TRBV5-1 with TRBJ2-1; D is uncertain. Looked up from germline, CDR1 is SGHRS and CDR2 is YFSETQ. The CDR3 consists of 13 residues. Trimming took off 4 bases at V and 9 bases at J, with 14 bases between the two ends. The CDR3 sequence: CASSPSEASEQFL. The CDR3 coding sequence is TGCGCCAGCAGCCCCTCAGAAGCGAGTGAGCAGTTCCTC.

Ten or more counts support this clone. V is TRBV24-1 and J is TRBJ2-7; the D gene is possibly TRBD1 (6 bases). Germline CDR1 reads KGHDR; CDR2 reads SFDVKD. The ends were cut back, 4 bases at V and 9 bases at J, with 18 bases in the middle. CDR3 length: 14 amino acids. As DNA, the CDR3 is TGTGCCACCAGTGACCCTACGGGACAACGGGGGCAGTACTTC. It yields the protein CATSDPTGQRGQYF.

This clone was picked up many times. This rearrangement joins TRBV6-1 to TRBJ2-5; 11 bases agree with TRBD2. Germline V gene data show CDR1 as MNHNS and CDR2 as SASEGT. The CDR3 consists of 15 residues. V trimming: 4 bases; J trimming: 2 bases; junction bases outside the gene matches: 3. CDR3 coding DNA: TGTGCCAGCAGTGTAGCGGGAGGGTGGCAAGAGACCCAGTACTTC. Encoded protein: CASSVAGGWQETQYF.

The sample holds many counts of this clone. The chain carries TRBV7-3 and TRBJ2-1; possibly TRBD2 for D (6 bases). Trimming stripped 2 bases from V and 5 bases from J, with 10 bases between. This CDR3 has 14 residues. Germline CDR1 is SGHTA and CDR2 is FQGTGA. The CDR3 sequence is CASSLSGVHNEQFF. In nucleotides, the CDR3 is TGTGCCAGCAGCTTATCGGGAGTCCACAATGAGCAGTTCTTC.

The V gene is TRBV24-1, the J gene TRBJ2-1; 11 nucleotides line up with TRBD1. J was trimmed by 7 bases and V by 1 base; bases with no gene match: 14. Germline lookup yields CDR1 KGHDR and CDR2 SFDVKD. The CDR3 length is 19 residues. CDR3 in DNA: TGTGCCACCAGTGATTTTAATAGGTTTGGACAGGGGGCGCGTAATGAGCAGTTCTTC. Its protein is CATSDFNRFGQGARNEQFF.

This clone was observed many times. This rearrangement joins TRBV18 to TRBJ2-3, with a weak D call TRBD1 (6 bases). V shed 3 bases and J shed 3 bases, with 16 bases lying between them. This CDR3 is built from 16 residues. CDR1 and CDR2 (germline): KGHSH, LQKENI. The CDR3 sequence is CASSPRQAGVTDTQYF. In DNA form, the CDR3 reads TGTGCCAGCTCACCTCGACAGGCAGGCGTGACAGATACGCAGTATTTT.

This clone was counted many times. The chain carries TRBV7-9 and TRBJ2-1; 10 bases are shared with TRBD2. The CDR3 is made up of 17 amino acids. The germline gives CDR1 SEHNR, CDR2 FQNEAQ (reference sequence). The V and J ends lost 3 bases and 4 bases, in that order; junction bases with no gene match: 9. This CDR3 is CASSFRASGGGYNEQFF. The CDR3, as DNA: TGTGCCAGCAGCTTCAGAGCTAGCGGGGGTGGTTACAATGAGCAGTTCTTC.

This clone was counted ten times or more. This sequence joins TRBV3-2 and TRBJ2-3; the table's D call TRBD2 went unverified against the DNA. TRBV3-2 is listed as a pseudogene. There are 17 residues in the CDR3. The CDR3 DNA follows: TGTGCCAGCAGCCGGGTTGGACTAGCGGTAAACACAGATACGCAGTATTTT. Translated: CASSRVGLAVNTDTQYF.

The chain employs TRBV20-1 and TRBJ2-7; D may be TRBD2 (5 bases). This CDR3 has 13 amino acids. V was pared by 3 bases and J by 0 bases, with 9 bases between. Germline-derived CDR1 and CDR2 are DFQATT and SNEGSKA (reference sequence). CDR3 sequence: CSASGVGSYEQYF. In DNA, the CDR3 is TGCAGTGCTAGCGGGGTTGGCTCCTACGAGCAGTACTTC.

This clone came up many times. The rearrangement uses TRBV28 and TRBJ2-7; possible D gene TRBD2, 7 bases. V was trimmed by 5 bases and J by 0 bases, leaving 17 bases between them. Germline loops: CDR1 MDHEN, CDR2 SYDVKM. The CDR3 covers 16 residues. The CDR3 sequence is CASSHPLGGGSYEQYF. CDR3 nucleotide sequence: TGTGCCAGCAGTCACCCACTGGGAGGGGGCTCCTACGAGCAGTACTTC.

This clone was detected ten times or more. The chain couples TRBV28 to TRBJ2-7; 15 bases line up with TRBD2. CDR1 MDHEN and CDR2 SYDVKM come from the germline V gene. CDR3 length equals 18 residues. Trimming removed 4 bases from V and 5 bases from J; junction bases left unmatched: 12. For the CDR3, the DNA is TGTGCCAGCAGTTCGTTGGGACTAGCGGGAGGTCATCAGAACGAGCAGTACTTC. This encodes CASSSLGLAGGHQNEQYF. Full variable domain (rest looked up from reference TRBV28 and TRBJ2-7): DVKVTQSSRYLVKRTGEKVFLECVQDMDHENMFWYRQDPGLGLRLIYFSYDVKMKEKGDIPEGYSVSREKKERFSLILESASTNQTSMYLCASSSLGLAGGHQNEQYFGPGTRLTVT.

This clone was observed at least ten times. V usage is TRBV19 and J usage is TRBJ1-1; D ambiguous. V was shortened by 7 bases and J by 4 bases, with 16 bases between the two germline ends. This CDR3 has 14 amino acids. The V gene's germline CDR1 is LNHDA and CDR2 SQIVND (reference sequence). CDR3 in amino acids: CASKDGSLSTEAFF. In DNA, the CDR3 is TGTGCCAGTAAGGACGGGTCTTTAAGCACTGAAGCTTTCTTT.

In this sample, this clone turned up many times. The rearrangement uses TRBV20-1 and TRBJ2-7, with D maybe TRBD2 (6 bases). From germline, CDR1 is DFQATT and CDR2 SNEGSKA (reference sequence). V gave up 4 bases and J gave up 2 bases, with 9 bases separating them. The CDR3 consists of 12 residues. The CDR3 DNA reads TGCAGTGCTATTGGGACTGCCTACGAGCAGTACTTC. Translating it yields CSAIGTAYEQYF.

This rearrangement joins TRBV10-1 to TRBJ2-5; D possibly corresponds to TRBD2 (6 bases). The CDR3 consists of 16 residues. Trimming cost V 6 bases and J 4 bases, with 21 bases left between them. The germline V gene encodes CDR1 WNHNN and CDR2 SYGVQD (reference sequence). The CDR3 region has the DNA TGCGCCAGCAGGATGGGACGGAGGGAGCCTTCAGAGACCCAGTACTTC. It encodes CASRMGRREPSETQYF.

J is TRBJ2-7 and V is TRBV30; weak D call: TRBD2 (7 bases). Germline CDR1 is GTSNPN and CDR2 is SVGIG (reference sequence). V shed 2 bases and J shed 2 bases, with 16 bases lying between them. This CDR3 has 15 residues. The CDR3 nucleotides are TGTGCCTGGAGTCGGGGGCTAGCGGCCACCTACGAGCAGTACTTC. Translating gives CAWSRGLAATYEQYF.